This is a list of T cell receptor beta chains from one sample in a study of cytomegalovirus exposure and HLA in healthy donors. Clones were sequenced by immunoSEQ multiplex PCR, and TCRdb holds only the in-frame ones, with some missing. The sample yields some 270,000 clones, 80% to 90% seen once. The sequencing sample was made of PBMCs. Receptor source: a woman aged 18-29 years in good health and CMV-seronegative. CDR3s include the opening cysteine and the closing phenylalanine or tryptophan. The D gene is left open where the match is weak.

v_call	d_call	j_call	cdr3_aa
TRBV11-1	TRBD1	TRBJ2-5	CASSRRDREETQYF
TRBV6-6	TRBD1	TRBJ1-2	CASSYSTGEAYGYTF
TRBV9	NA	TRBJ2-3	CASSVESRGTDTQYF
TRBV10-3	NA	TRBJ1-5	CAISEEGRTQHF
TRBV25-1	TRBD1	TRBJ2-2	CASSPPVRGRYTGELFF
TRBV25-1	NA	TRBJ2-7	CASATGYEQYF
TRBV19	TRBD1	TRBJ2-3	CASSPRQGVDTQYF
TRBV2	NA	TRBJ2-6	CASRDRMETLTNVLTF
TRBV6-5	TRBD1	TRBJ1-5	CASSKTGYQPQHF
TRBV6-5	TRBD1	TRBJ2-1	CASSRQGSNEQFF
TRBV29-1	TRBD1	TRBJ2-1	CSVDRDRGVRSSYNEQFF
TRBV28	NA	TRBJ1-3	CASSLSGSWGNTIYF
TRBV4-3	TRBD2	TRBJ2-1	CASSQEISGGNNEQFF
TRBV6-1	NA	TRBJ2-7	CASSALPDSYEQYF
TRBV7-3	TRBD1	TRBJ2-7	CASSVGQAGSYEQYF
TRBV29-1	TRBD2	TRBJ2-7	CSAGGLANYEQYF
TRBV18	TRBD2	TRBJ2-3	CASSRTGGPSTDTQYF
TRBV6-6	TRBD1	TRBJ2-5	CASSYPTGGETQYF